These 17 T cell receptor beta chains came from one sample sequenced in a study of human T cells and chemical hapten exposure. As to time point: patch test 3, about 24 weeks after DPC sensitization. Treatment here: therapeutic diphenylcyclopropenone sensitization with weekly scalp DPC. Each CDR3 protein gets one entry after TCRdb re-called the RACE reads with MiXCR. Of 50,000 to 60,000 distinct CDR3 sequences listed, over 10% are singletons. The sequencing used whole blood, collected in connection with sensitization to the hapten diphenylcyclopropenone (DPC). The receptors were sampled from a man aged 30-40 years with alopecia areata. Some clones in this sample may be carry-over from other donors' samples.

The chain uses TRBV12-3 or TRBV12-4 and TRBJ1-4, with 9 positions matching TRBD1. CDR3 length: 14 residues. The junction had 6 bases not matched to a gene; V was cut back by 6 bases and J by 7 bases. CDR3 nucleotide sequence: TGTGCCAGCAGAACCGGGACAGGGCTTGAAAAACTGTTTTTT. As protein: CASRTGTGLEKLFF.

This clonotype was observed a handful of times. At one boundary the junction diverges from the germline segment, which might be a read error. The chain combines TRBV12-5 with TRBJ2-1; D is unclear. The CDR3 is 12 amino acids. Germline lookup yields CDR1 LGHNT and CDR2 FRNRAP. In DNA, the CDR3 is TGTGCTAGTGGATTGGACCACAATGAGCAGTTCTTC. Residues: CASGLDHNEQFF.

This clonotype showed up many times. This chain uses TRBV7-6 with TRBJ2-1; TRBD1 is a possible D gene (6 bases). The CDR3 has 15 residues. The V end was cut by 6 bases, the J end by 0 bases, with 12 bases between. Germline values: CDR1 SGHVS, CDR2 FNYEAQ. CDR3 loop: CASSRAGASYNEQFF. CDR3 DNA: TGTGCCAGCAGTCGAGCAGGGGCCTCCTACAATGAGCAGTTCTTC.

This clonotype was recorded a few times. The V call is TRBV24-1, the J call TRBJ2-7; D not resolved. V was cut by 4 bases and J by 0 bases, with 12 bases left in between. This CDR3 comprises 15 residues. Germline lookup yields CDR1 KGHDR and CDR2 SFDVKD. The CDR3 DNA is TGTGCCACCAGTGACTGGACGAAGAGCTCCTACGAGCAGTACTTC. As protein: CATSDWTKSSYEQYF.

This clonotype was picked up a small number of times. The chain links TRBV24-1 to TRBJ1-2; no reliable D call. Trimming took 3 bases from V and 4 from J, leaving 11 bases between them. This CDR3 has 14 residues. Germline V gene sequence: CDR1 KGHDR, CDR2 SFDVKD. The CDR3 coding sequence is TGTGCCACCAGTGATCCGACGTTTTTCTATGGCTACACCTTC. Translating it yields CATSDPTFFYGYTF.

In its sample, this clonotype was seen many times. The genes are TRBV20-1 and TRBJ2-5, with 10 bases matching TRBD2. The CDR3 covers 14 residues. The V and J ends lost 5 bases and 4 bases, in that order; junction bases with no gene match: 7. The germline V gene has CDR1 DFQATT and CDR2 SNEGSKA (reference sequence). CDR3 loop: CSAVAGGGTETQYF. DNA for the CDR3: TGCAGTGCTGTAGCGGGGGGAGGGACAGAGACCCAGTACTTC.

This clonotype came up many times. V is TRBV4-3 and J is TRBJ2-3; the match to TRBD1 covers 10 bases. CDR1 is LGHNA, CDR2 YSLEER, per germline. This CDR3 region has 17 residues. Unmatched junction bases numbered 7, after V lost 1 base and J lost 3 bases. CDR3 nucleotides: TGCGCCAGCAGCCAAGGGGGACAGGGGATAATAACAGATACGCAGTATTTT. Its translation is CASSQGGQGIITDTQYF.

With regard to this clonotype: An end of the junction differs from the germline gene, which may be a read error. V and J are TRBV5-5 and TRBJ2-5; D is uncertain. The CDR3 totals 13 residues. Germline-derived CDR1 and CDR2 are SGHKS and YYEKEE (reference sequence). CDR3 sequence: CACSLAREETQYF. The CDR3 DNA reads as TGTGCCTGCAGCTTAGCCAGAGAAGAGACCCAGTACTTC.

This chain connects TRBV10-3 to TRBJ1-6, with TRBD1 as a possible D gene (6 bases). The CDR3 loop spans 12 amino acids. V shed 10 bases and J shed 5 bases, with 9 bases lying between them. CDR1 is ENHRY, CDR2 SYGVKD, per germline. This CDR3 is CATRTDNSPLHF. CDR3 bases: TGTGCCACCAGGACAGATAATTCACCCCTCCACTTT.

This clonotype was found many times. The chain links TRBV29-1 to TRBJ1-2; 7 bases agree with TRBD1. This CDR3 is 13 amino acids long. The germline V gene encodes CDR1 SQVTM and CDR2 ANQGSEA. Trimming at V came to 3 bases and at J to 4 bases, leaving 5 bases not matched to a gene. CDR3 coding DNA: TGCAGCGTTGAGCAGGGGGTGAGCTATGGCTACACCTTC. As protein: CSVEQGVSYGYTF.

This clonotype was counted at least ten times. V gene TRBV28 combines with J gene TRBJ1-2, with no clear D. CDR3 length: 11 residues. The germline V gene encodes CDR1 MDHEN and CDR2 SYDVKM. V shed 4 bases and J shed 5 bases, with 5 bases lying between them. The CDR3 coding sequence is TGTGCCAGCAGTTCTGGGTATGGCTACACCTTC. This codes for CASSSGYGYTF.

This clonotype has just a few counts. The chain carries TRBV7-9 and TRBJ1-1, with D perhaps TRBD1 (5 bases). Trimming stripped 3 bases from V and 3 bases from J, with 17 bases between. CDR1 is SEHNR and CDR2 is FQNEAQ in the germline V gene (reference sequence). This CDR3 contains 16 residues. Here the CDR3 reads CASSFFSPGGDTEAFF. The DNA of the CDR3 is TGTGCCAGCAGCTTCTTTAGTCCCGGGGGAGACACTGAAGCTTTCTTT.

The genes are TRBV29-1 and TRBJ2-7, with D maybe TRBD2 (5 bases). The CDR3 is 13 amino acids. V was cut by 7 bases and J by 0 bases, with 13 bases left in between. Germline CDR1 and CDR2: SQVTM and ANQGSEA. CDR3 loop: CSAVTKSSYEQYF. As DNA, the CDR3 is TGCAGCGCGGTGACTAAGAGCTCCTACGAGCAGTACTTC.

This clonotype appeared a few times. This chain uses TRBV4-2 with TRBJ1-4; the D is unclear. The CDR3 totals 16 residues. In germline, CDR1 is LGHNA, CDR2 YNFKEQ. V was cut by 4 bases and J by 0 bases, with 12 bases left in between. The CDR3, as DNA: TGTGCCAGCAGCCGCCCACAAGGCGCAACTAATGAAAAACTGTTTTTT. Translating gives CASSRPQGATNEKLFF.

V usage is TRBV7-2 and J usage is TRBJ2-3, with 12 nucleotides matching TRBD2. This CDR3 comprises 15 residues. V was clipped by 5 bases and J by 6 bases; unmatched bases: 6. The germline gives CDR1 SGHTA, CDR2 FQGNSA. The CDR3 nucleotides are TGTGCCAGCAGCAGTACTAGCGGGGGGCCGGATACGCAGTATTTT. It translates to CASSSTSGGPDTQYF.

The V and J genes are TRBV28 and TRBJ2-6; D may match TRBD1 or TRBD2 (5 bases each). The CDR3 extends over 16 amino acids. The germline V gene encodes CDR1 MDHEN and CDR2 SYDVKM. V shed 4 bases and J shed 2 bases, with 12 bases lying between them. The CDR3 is CASSSRGDAGANVLTF. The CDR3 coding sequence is TGTGCCAGCAGTTCCCGAGGGGATGCTGGGGCCAACGTCCTGACTTTC.

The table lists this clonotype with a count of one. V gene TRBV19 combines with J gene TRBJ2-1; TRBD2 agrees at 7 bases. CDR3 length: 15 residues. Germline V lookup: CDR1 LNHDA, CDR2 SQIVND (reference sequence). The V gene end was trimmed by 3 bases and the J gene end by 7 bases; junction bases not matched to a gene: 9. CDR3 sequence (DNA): TGTGCCAGTAGTATGGTGGTAGCGGGTGGAAATGAGCAGTTCTTC. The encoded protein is CASSMVVAGGNEQFF. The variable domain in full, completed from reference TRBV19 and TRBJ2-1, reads DGGITQSPKYLFRKEGQNVTLSCEQNLNHDAMYWYRQDPGQGLRLIYYSQIVNDFQKGDIAEGYSVSREKKESFPLTVTSAQKNPTAFYLCASSMVVAGGNEQFFGPGTRLTVL.